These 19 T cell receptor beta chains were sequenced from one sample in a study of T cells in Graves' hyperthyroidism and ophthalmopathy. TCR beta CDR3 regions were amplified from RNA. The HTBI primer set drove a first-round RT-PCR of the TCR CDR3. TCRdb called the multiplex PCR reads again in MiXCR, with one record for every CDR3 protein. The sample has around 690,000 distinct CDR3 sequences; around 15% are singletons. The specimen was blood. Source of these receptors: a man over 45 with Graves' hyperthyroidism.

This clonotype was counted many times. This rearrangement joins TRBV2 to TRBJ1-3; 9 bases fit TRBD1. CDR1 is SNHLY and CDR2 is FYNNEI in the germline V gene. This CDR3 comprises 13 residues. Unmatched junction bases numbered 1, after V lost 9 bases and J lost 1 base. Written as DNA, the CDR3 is TGTGCCAGGGGACAGGGATCTGGAAACACCATATATTTT. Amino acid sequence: CARGQGSGNTIYF.

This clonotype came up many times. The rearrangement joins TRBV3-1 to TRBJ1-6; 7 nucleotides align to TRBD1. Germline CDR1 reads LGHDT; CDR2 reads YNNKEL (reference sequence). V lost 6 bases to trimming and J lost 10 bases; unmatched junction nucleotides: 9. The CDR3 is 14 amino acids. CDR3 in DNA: TGTGCCAGCAGACGACAGGGTTCCGAATCACCCCTCCACTTT. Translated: CASRRQGSESPLHF.

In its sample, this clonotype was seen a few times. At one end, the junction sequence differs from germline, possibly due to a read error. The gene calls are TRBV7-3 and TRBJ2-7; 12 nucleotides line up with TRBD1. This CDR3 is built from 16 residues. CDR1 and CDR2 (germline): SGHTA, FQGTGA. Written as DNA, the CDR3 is TGTGCCAGCGGCTTAGAGGGGACAGGGGGCCCCTACGAGCAGTACTTC. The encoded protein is CASGLEGTGGPYEQYF.

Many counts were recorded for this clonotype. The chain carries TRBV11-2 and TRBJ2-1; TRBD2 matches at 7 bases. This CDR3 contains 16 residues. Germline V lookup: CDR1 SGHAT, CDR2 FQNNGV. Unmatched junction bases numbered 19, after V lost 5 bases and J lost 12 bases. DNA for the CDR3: TGTGCCAGCAGCCTAAGGGGTTCCGGGACTACGGGGGGGCAGTTCTTC. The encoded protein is CASSLRGSGTTGGQFF.

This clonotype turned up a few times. Written as DNA, the CDR3 is TGTGCCAGCAGTCAGGGACTAGCGGGCACAGATACGCAGTATTTT. It codes for CASSQGLAGTDTQYF. This rearrangement joins TRBV6-2 or TRBV6-3 to TRBJ2-3; TRBD2 aligns across 11 bases. Losses at the gene ends were 5 bases for V and 1 base for J; bases not matched to a gene: 2. Germline V gives CDR1 MNHEY, CDR2 SVGEGT. The CDR3 extends over 15 amino acids.

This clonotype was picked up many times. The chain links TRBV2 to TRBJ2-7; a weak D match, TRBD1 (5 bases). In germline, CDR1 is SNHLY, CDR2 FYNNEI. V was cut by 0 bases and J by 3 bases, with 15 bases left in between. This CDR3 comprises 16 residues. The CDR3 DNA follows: TGTGCCAGCAGTGAAGCGATGGCAGGACAACTCTACGAGCAGTACTTC. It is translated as CASSEAMAGQLYEQYF. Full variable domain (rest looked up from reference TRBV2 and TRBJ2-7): EPEVTQTPSHQVTQMGQEVILRCVPISNHLYFYWYRQILGQKVEFLVSFYNNEISEKSEIFDDQFSVERPDGSNFTLKIRSTKLEDSAMYFCASSEAMAGQLYEQYFGPGTRLTVT.

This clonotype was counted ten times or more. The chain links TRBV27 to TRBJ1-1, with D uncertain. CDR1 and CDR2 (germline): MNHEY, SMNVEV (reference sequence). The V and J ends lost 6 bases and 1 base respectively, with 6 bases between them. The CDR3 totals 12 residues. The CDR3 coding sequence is TGTGCCAGCAGGACTGGGAACACTGAAGCTTTCTTT. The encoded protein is CASRTGNTEAFF.

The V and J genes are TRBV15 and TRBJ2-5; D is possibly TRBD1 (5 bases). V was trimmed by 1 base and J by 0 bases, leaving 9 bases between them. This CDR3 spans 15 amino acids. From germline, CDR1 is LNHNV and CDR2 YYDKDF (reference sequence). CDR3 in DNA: TGTGCCACCAGCAGAGCAGGGTATTACCAAGAGACCCAGTACTTC. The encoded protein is CATSRAGYYQETQYF.

The CDR3 sequence: CASSQFRGGPREQYF. The CDR3 nucleotides are TGTGCCAGCAGCCAGTTCAGAGGAGGGCCGCGGGAGCAGTACTTC. The J gene is TRBJ2-7, the V gene TRBV11-2; a weak D match, TRBD2 (6 bases). The CDR3 contains 15 residues. V shed 5 bases and J shed 7 bases, with 21 bases lying between them. CDR1 SGHAT and CDR2 FQNNGV come from the germline V gene. Based on the CDR3 plus reference TRBV11-2 and TRBJ2-7, the full variable domain is EAGVAQSPRYKIIEKRQSVAFWCNPISGHATLYWYQQILGQGPKLLIQFQNNGVVDDSQLPKDRFSAERLKGVDSTLKIQPAKLEDSAVYLCASSQFRGGPREQYFGPGTRLTVT.

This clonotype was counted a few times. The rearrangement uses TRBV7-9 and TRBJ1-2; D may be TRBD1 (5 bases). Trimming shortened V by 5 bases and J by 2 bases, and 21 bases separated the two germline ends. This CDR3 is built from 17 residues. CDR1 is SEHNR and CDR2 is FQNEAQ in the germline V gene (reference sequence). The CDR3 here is CASSPGVSGTRNYGYTF. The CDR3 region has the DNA TGTGCCAGCAGCCCTGGGGTATCGGGGACTAGGAACTATGGCTACACCTTC.

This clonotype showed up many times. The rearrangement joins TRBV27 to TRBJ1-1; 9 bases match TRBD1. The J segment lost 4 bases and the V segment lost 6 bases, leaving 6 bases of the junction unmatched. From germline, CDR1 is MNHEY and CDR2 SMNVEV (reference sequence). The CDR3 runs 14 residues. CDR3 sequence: CASRKQGATTEAFF. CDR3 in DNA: TGTGCCAGCAGGAAACAGGGGGCAACCACTGAAGCTTTCTTT.

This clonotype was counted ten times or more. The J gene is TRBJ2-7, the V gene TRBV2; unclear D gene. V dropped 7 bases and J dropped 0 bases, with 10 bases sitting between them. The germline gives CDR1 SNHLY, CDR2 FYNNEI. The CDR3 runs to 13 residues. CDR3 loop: CASNHQSSYEQYF. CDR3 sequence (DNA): TGTGCCAGCAATCATCAGAGCTCCTACGAGCAGTACTTC.

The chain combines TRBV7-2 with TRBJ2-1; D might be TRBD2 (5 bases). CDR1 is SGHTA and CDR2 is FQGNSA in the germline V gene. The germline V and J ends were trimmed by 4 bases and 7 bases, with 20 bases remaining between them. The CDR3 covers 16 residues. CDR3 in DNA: TGTGCCAGCAGCTCATCACCCAGGCTCCCGGGGAATGAGCAGTTCTTC. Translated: CASSSSPRLPGNEQFF.

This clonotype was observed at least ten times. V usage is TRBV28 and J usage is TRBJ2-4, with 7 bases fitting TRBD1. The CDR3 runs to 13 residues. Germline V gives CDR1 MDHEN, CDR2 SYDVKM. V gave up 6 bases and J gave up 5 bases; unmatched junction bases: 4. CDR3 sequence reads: CASRTTGENIQYF. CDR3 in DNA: TGTGCCAGCAGAACTACAGGGGAAAACATTCAGTACTTC.

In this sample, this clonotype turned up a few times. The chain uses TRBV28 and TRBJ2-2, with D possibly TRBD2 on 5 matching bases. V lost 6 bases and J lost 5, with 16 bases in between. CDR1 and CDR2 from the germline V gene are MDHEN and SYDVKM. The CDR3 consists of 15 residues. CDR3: CASSPDYYKTGELFF. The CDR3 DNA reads TGTGCCAGCAGCCCCGACTACTACAAAACCGGGGAGCTGTTTTTT. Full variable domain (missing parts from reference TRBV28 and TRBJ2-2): DVKVTQSSRYLVKRTGEKVFLECVQDMDHENMFWYRQDPGLGLRLIYFSYDVKMKEKGDIPEGYSVSREKKERFSLILESASTNQTSMYLCASSPDYYKTGELFFGEGSRLTVL.

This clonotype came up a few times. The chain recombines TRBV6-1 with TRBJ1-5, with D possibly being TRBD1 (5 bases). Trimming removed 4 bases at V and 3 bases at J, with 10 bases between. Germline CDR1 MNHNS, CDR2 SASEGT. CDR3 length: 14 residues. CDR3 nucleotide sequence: TGTGCCAGCAGTGGGGGGGGGGTCAATCAGCCCCAGCATTTT. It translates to CASSGGGVNQPQHF.

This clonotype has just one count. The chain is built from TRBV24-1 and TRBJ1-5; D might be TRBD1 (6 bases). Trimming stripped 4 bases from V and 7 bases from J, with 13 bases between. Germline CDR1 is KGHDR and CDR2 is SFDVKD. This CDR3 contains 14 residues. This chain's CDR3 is CATSEARGMQPQHF. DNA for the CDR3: TGTGCCACCAGTGAAGCCAGGGGAATGCAGCCCCAGCATTTT.

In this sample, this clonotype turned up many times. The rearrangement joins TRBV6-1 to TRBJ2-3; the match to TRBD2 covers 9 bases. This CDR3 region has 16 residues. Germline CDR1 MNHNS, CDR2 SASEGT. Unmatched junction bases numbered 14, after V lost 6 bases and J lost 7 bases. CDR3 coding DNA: TGTGCCAGCAGGTACAAGACTAGCGGTCCGATGAATACGCAGTATTTT. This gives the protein CASRYKTSGPMNTQYF.

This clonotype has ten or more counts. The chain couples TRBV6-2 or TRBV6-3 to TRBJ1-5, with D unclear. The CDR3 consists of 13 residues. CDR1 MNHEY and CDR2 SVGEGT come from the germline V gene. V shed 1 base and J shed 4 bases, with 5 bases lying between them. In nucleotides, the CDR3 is TGTGCCAGCAGTTACTTCCAGAATCAGCCCCAGCATTTT. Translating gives CASSYFQNQPQHF.